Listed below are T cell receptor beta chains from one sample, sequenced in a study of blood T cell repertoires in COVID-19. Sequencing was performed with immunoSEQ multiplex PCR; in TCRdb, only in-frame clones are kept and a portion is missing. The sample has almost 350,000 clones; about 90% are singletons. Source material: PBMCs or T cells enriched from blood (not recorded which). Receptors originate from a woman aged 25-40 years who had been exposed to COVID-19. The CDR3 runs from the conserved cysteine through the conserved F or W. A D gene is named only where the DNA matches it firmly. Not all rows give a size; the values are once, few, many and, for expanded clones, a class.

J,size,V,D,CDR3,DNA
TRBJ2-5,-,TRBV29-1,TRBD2,CSGTSGQETQYF,TGCAGCGGGACTAGCGGGCAAGAGACCCAGTACTTC
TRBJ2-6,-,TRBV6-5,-,CASRGAGANVLTF,TGTGCCAGCCGCGGGGCTGGGGCCAACGTCCTGACTTTC
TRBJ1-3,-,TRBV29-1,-,CSVGQNGNTIYF,TGCAGCGTTGGACAGAACGGAAACACCATATATTTT
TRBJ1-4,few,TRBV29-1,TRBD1,CSVVGRGQANEKLFF,TGCAGCGTTGTTGGAAGGGGACAGGCCAATGAAAAACTGTTTTTT
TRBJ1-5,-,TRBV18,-,CASSQTESYSNQPQHF,TGTGCCAGCTCACAAACAGAATCCTATAGCAATCAGCCCCAGCATTTT
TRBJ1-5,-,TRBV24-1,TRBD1,CATSDGDRAQPQHF,TGTGCCACCAGTGATGGGGACAGGGCTCAGCCCCAGCATTTT
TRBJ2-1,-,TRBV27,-,CASSLGGYNEQFF,TGTGCCAGCAGTTTGGGAGGCTACAATGAGCAGTTCTTC
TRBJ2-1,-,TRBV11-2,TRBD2,CASSPRRGLANEQFF,TGTGCCAGCAGCCCGAGGCGGGGACTAGCCAATGAGCAGTTCTTC
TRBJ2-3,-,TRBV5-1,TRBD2,CASSVGLANTDTQYF,TGCGCCAGCAGCGTCGGACTAGCGAACACAGATACGCAGTATTTT
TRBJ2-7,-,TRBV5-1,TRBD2,CASSLEREQREQYF,TGCGCCAGCAGCTTGGAGCGGGAGCAACGGGAGCAGTACTTC
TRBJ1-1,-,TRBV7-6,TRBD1,CASSSDQDRGQTEAFF,TGTGCCAGCAGCTCAGACCAGGACAGGGGGCAAACTGAAGCTTTCTTT
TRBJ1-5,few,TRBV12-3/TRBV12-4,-,CASSPREQPQHF,TGTGCCAGCAGTCCGAGGGAACAGCCCCAGCATTTT
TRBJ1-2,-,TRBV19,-,CASSMRGSSYGYTF,TGTGCCAGTAGTATGAGGGGGAGTAGCTATGGCTACACCTTC
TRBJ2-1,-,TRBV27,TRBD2,CASSLSQASMILAGDNEQFF,TGTGCCAGCAGTTTATCGCAAGCCAGCATGATCCTAGCGGGGGACAATGAGCAGTTCTTC
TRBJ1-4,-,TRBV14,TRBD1,CASSHTGDATNEKLFF,TGTGCCAGCAGCCATACAGGGGACGCGACTAATGAAAAACTGTTTTTT
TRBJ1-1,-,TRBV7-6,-,CASSPRGVMNTEAFF,TGTGCCAGCAGCCCAAGAGGCGTAATGAACACTGAAGCTTTCTTT
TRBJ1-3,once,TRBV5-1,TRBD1,CASSLDRGPGNTIYF,TGCGCCAGCAGCTTGGACAGGGGGCCAGGAAACACCATATATTTT
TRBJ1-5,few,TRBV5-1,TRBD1,CASSLGDRGSGNQPQHF,TGCGCCAGCAGCTTGGGGGACAGGGGGTCGGGCAATCAGCCCCAGCATTTT
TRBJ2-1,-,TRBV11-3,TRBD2,CASSLDSGTSQREQFF,TGTGCCAGCAGCTTAGATTCCGGGACTAGCCAAAGGGAGCAGTTCTTC
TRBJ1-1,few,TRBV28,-,CASMTSLTEAFF,TGTGCCAGCATGACATCTCTTACTGAAGCTTTCTTT
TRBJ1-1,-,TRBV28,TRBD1,CATSYGQAGTEAFF,TGTGCCACCTCCTACGGACAGGCGGGCACTGAAGCTTTCTTT
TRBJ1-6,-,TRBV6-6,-,CASTSTGSSPLHF,TGTGCCAGCACCTCAACGGGAAGCTCACCCCTCCACTTT
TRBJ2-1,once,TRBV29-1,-,CSVEVSGNEQFF,TGCAGCGTTGAAGTTAGCGGAAATGAGCAGTTCTTC
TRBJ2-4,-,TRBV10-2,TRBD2,CASSEAGGVAKNIQYF,TGCGCCAGCAGTGAGGCGGGAGGGGTTGCCAAAAACATTCAGTACTTC